These 3 T cell receptor beta chains came from one sample sequenced in a study of T cell responses to AZD1222 COVID-19 vaccine (dated by TCRdb to about 2021). Explained via the paper, the time point label denotes: about 28 days (+/-7) after the second vaccine dose. Libraries were constructed by the immunoSEQ multiplex PCR assay. TCRdb carries this immuneACCESS record with in-frame sequences only. Its versions omit some clonotypes, under half of them owing to an unresolved V gene in the studies checked, with the rest unexplained. A total of 86,000 or so clones appear in this sample, about 86% of them only once. About 6% of the sample goes to the ten largest clones. The starting material was peripheral blood, obtained 28 days after the second AZD1222 dose. Source of these receptors: an adult who received the AZD1222 COVID-19 vaccine.

V is TRBV7-2 and J is TRBJ2-3; D remains ambiguous. The CDR3 contains 11 residues. The V and J ends lost 5 bases and 5 bases respectively, with 5 bases between them. The germline CDR1 and CDR2 sequences are SGHTA and FQGNSA. CDR3 protein: CASSHGDTQYF. The DNA for the CDR3 is TGTGCCAGCAGCCATGGAGATACGCAGTATTTT. Complete variable domain (other parts from reference TRBV7-2 and TRBJ2-3): GAGVSQSPSNKVTEKGKDVELRCDPISGHTALYWYRQSLGQGLEFLIYFQGNSAPDKSGLPSDRFSAERTGGSVSTLTIQRTQQEDSAVYLCASSHGDTQYFGPGTRLTVL.

The CDR3 coding sequence is TGTGCCAGCAGCGTAGCTGGGTGGACTAGCACAGATACGCAGTATTTT. Translating it yields CASSVAGWTSTDTQYF. This sequence joins TRBV9 and TRBJ2-3; D perhaps matches TRBD2 (5 bases). Trimming stripped 0 bases from V and 0 bases from J, with 11 bases between. Germline V gives CDR1 SGDLS, CDR2 YYNGEE. The CDR3 loop spans 16 amino acids.

CDR3 sequence: CASSYRGMNTEAFF. DNA of the CDR3: TGTGCCAGCAGTTACCGGGGAATGAACACTGAAGCTTTCTTT. The chain has TRBV27 and TRBJ1-1; D gene ambiguous. Trimming cost V 4 bases and J 0 bases, with 9 bases left between them. This CDR3 is built from 14 residues. Germline V gives CDR1 MNHEY, CDR2 SMNVEV (reference sequence).